This is a list of T cell receptor beta chains from one sample in a study of cytomegalovirus exposure and HLA in healthy donors. Assay used: immunoSEQ multiplex PCR; TCRdb lists only in-frame clones, some missing. The repertoire includes 90,000 to 130,000 clones, 75% to 90% of them detected once, and less than 2% sits in the top ten. Sequenced material: PBMCs. The receptors stem from a man aged 40-50 years in good health and CMV-seronegative. Both conserved end residues are part of each CDR3. D genes are given only for firm matches. Part of the rows lack a size; the others show once, few, many or a class for expanded clones.

d_call j_call cdr3_length v_call clone_size cdr3_nt cdr3_aa
NA TRBJ1-2 11 TRBV9 NA TGTGCCAGCAGCTCAGACTCTGGCTACACCTTC CASSSDSGYTF
NA TRBJ1-4 12 TRBV28 NA TGTGCCAGCAGCCCGCTGGCCGAAAAACTGTTTTTT CASSPLAEKLFF
TRBD2 TRBJ2-5 16 TRBV7-3 NA TGTGCCAGCAGCTTGGGGGGACGCGGGGGCCAAGAGACCCAGTACTTC CASSLGGRGGQETQYF
NA TRBJ2-2 16 TRBV9 NA TGTGCCAGCAGCGCTACTTGGAGGGGGAACACCGGGGAGCTGTTTTTT CASSATWRGNTGELFF
TRBD1 TRBJ1-4 14 TRBV5-1 NA TGCGCCAGCAGCTCGCAGGGGGCTAATGAAAAACTGTTTTTT CASSSQGANEKLFF
TRBD1 TRBJ2-5 17 TRBV9 NA TGTGCCAGCAGCGTAGCTGGATCCGGGACAGGACAAGAGACCCAGTACTTC CASSVAGSGTGQETQYF
TRBD1 TRBJ2-7 15 TRBV7-9 NA TGTGCCAGCAGCCCCAGACTGACAGGGGCTTACGAGCAGTACTTC CASSPRLTGAYEQYF
TRBD1 TRBJ2-1 16 TRBV5-1 NA TGCGCCAGCAGACGCCTCCGGGACAGTTGGGACAATGAGCAGTTCTTC CASRRLRDSWDNEQFF
TRBD1 TRBJ1-6 15 TRBV27 NA TGTGCCAGCAAGCGTTGGGACAGGGGAAATTCACCCCTCCACTTT CASKRWDRGNSPLHF
TRBD2 TRBJ2-3 12 TRBV5-1 NA TGCGCCAGCAGATCACTAGCGAATACGCAGTATTTT CASRSLANTQYF
NA TRBJ1-5 13 TRBV30 NA TGTGCCTGGAGTGTACAGGGAGGGCAGCCCCAGCATTTT CAWSVQGGQPQHF
TRBD2 TRBJ2-2 14 TRBV2 NA TGTGCCAGCAGTCTCTGGGGAGGGACCGGGGAGCTGTTTTTT CASSLWGGTGELFF
NA TRBJ1-6 13 TRBV27 NA TGTGCCAGCAGTTTATCGATACCGGCACCCCTCCACTTT CASSLSIPAPLHF
NA TRBJ1-1 13 TRBV28 NA TGTGCCAGTTATGCAGGTCGGGGAACTGAAGCTTTCTTT CASYAGRGTEAFF
NA TRBJ1-2 12 TRBV6-1 NA TGTGCCAGCAGTGAATGGGCGTATGGCTACACCTTC CASSEWAYGYTF
NA TRBJ1-4 16 TRBV7-2 NA TGTGCCAGCAGCTTCACCCGGGGTCTGGAAAATGAAAAACTGTTTTTT CASSFTRGLENEKLFF
NA TRBJ2-3 16 TRBV9 NA TGTGCCAGCAGCGCTAGGGGGGGCGTCGGCACAGATACGCAGTATTTT CASSARGGVGTDTQYF
TRBD1 TRBJ1-5 15 TRBV7-2 NA TGTGCCAGCAGCTTACGAGGGGGCCTAAATCAGCCCCAGCATTTT CASSLRGGLNQPQHF
NA TRBJ1-3 14 TRBV27 NA TGTGCCAGCAGACCTGAACACTCTGGAAACACCATATATTTT CASRPEHSGNTIYF
NA TRBJ1-6 19 TRBV7-2 NA TGTGCCAGCAGCTTAGCGCACAGAGCGGGAGTTTCGGGGATGTCACCCCTCCACTTT CASSLAHRAGVSGMSPLHF
NA TRBJ2-7 12 TRBV7-8 NA TGTGCCAGCAGCTTAGCAGGGGGCGAGCAGTACTTC CASSLAGGEQYF
NA TRBJ2-3 13 TRBV19 NA TGTGCCAGTAGTGCTACAGGGCCAGATACGCAGTATTTT CASSATGPDTQYF
TRBD1 TRBJ2-1 16 TRBV7-3 NA TGTGCCAGCAGCCCCACCGGGACAGGGGCCTACAATGAGCAGTTCTTC CASSPTGTGAYNEQFF
NA TRBJ1-1 12 TRBV29-1 NA TGCAGCGTTGTGGGGGGGGACACTGAAGCTTTCTTT CSVVGGDTEAFF
NA TRBJ1-2 16 TRBV5-1 once TGCGCCAGCAGCTTGCCAGGGGCCAACTCTGGCTATGGCTACACCTTC CASSLPGANSGYGYTF
TRBD2 TRBJ2-3 13 TRBV29-1 NA TGCAGCGGAAAGCCGGGACTAGCGGATACGCAGTATTTT CSGKPGLADTQYF
TRBD1 TRBJ1-5 15 TRBV6-6 once TGTGCCAGCAGTTACTCGATACAGGGGGAAGGAGCGTTGCATTTT CASSYSIQGEGALHF
TRBD1 TRBJ1-4 14 TRBV10-2 NA TGCGCCAGCAGTTCCGGACAGGGAAGCTTAGGACTGTTTTTT CASSSGQGSLGLFF
NA TRBJ1-2 13 TRBV2 NA TGTGCCAGCAGTGAAGCGGGGCTGAATGGCTACACCTTC CASSEAGLNGYTF
NA TRBJ2-7 12 TRBV5-4 NA TGTGCCAGCAGCTTGGGGGGGCGCGAGCAGTACTTC CASSLGGREQYF
NA TRBJ2-5 14 TRBV29-1 NA TGCAGCGTAGACCTGACAGGGACTGGGGAGACCCAGTACTTC CSVDLTGTGETQYF
TRBD1 TRBJ1-3 15 TRBV5-1 NA TGCGCCAGCAGCTCAACAGGGGGAGGGAGAAACACCATATATTTT CASSSTGGGRNTIYF
TRBD1 TRBJ1-1 14 TRBV7-9 few TGTGCCAGCAGCTCGGGACAGGGGGCAGAAGAAGCTTTCTTT CASSSGQGAEEAFF
NA TRBJ1-6 15 TRBV25-1 once TGTGCCAGCAGTGGGGGACTGAATTATAATTCACCCCTCCACTTT CASSGGLNYNSPLHF
NA TRBJ1-1 15 TRBV15 NA TGTGCCACCAGCAGAGAGATGGCAGTGAACACTGAAGCTTTCTTT CATSREMAVNTEAFF